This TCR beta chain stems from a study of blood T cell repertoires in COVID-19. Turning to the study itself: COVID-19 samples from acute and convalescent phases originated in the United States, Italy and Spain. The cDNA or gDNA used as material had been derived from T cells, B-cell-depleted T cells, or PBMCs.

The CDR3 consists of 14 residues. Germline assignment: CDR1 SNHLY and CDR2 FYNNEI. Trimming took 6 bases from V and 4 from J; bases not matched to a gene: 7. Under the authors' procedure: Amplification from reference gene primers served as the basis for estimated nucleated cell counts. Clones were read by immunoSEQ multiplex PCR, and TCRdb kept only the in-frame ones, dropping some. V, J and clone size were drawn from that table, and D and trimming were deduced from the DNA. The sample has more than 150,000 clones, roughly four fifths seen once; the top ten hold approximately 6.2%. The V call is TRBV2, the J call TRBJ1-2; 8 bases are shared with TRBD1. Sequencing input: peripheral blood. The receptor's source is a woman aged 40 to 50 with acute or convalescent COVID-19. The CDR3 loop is CASRQRQGFYGYTF. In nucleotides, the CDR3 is TGTGCCAGCAGGCAGCGACAGGGGTTCTATGGCTACACCTTC.